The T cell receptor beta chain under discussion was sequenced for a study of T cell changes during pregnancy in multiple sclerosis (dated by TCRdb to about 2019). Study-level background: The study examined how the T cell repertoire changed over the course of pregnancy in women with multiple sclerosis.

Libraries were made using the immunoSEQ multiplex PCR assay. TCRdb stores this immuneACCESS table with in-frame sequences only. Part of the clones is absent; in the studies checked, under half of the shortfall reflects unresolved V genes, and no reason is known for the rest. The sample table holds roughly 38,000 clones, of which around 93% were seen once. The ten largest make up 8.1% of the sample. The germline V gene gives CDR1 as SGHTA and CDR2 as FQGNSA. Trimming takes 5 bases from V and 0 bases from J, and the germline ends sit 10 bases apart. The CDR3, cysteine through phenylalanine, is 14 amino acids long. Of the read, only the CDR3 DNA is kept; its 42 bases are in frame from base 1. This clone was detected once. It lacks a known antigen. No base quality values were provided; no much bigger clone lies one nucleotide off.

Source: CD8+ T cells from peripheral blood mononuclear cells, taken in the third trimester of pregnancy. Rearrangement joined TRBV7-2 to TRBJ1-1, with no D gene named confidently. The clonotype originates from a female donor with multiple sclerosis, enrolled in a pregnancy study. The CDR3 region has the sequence CASSPGFMNTEAFF. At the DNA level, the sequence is TGTGCCAGCAGCCCGGGGTTCATGAACACTGAAGCTTTCTTT.